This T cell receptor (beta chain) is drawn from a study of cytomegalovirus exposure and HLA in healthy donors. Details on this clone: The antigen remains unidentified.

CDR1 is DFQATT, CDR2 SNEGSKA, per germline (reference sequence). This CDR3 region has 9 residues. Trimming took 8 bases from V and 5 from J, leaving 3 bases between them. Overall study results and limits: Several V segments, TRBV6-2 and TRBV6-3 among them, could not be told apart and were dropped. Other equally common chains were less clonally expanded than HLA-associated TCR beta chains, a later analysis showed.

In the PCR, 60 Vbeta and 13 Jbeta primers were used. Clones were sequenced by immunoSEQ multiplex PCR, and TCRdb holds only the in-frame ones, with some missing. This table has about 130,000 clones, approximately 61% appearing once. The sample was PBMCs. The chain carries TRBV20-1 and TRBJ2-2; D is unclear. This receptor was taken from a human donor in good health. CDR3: CSSTGELFF. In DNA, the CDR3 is TGCAGTTCGACCGGGGAGCTGTTTTTT.